This TCR beta chain was observed in a study of blood T cell repertoires in COVID-19 (dated by TCRdb to the early 2020s). In terms of the full investigation: Samples covering the acute and convalescent phases of COVID-19 were provided by collaborators in the United States, Italy and Spain. The repertoires were released in a freely available public database meant as a resource for research on the immune response to SARS-CoV-2. Where available, HLA class I and class II types were obtained from metadata supplied by the sample provider rather than from assay-based typing. The samples were drawn from two sources: the first 160 participants of the ongoing ImmuneRACE study, and 1,000 to 1,500 subjects contributed by 6 global collaborators. Sample metadata almost always included a de-identified subject ID, COVID-19 status, age in years and sex. Subjects who had been exposed to COVID-19, were actively infected with it, or had recovered from it provided the deeply sampled blood TCRbeta repertoires that made up the dataset. The prospective study material was composed of cDNA or gDNA derived from T cells, B-cell-depleted T cells, or PBMCs. The full study reports these points: Clinical and demographic metadata were provided uncurated, with the amount varying by source and participant.

This clone was seen only a few times. Its antigen is still unknown. No base quality information exists; no much larger clone differs at one position. TCRbeta CDR3 regions were amplified from genomic DNA using the immunoSEQ Assay, a bias-controlled multiplex PCR. On the study's bioinformatics: The number of nucleated cells in each sample was estimated by amplification of reference gene primers within the assay. To quantify the absolute abundance of each unique TCRbeta CDR3 rearrangement, sequence reads were collapsed and filtered. For each sample, productive Simpson clonality was calculated by taking the square root of Simpson's diversity index across productive rearrangements. What TCRdb holds here is the immuneACCESS table cut down to in-frame rearrangements. Part of the clones is not present; checked against another copy, under half of the missing clones reflect an unresolved V gene, and the others are unexplained. The V and J calls and clone size come from that table; D and trimming were worked out from the DNA. The sample data list 150,000 to 200,000 clones, and 65% to 85% of these were observed just once. The top ten clones comprise more than 11% of the sample.

The collaborating institutions used their own protocols to collect whole blood in K2EDTA tubes. For TCRbeta analysis, collaborator samples were shipped as frozen whole blood, as isolated PBMCs, or as DNA extracted from either sample type. The receptor comes from a woman older than 75 with acute or convalescent COVID-19. Sequenced sample: peripheral blood.

The DNA sequence is given as TGTGCCAGCAGCCAAGCGGGGGGAACTAATGAAAAACTGTTTTTT. Its coded protein is CASSQAGGTNEKLFF. Recombination connected TRBV3-1 (or the pseudogene TRBV3-2) to TRBJ1-4; a weak D assignment points to TRBD1 (5 bases agree). Deletion took 1 base off V and 1 base off J, with a span of 7 bases between the germline ends. The CDR3, cysteine through phenylalanine, is 15 amino acids long. Solely the CDR3 DNA is kept, with 45 bases framed from the first base. CDR1 and CDR2 are drawn from the germline V gene (reference sequence): LGHDT, YNNKEL.